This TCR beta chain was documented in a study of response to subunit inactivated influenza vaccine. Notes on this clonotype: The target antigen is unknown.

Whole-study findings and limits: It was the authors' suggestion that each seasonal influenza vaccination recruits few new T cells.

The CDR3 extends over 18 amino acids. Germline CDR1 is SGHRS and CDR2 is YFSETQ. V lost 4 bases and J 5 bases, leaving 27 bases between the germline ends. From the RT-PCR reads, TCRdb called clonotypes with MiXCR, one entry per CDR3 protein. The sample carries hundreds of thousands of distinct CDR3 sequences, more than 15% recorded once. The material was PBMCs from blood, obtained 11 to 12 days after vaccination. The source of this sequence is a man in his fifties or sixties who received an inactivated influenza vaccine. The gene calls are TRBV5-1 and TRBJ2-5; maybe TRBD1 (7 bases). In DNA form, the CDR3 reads TGCGCCAGCAGCCCCTATGGGCAGGGGGGAGATCGAGGGGAGACCCAGTACTTC. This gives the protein CASSPYGQGGDRGETQYF.